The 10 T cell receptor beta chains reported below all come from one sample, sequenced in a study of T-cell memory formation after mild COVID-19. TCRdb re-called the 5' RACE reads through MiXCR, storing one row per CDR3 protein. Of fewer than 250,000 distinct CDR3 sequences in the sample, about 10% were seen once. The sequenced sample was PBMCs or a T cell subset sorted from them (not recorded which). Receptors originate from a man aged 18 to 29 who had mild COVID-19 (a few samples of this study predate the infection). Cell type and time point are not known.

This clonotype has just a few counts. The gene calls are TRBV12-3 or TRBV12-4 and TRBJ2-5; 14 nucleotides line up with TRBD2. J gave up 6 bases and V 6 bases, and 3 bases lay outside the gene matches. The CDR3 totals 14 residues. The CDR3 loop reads CASSRTSGGKTQYF. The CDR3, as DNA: TGTGCCAGCAGCAGGACTAGCGGGGGGAAGACCCAGTACTTC.

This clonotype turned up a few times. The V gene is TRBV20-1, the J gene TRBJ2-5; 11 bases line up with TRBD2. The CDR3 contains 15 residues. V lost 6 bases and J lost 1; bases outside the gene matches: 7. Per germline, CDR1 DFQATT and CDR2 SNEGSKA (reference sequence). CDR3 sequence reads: CSAVLAGGSQETQYF. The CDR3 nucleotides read TGCAGTGCGGTGCTAGCGGGGGGCTCCCAAGAGACCCAGTACTTC.

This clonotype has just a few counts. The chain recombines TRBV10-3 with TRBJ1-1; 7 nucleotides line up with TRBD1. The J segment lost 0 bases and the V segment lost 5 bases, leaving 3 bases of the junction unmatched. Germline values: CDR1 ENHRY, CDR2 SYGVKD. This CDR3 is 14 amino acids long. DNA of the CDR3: TGTGCCATCAGTACAGGGGCTTTGAACACTGAAGCTTTCTTT. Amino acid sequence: CAISTGALNTEAFF.

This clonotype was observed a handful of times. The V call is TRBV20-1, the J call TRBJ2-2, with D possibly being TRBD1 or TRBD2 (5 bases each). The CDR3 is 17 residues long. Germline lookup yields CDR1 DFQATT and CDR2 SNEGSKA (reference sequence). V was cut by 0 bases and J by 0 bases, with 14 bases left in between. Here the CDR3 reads CSARDRRQGANTGELFF. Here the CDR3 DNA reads TGCAGTGCTAGAGATCGGAGGCAGGGCGCGAACACCGGGGAGCTGTTTTTT.

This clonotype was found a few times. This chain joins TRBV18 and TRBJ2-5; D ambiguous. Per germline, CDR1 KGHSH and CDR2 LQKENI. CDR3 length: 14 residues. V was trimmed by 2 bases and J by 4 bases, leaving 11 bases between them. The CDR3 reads CASSPIIGTETQYF. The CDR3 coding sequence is TGTGCCAGCTCACCAATTATAGGAACAGAGACCCAGTACTTC.

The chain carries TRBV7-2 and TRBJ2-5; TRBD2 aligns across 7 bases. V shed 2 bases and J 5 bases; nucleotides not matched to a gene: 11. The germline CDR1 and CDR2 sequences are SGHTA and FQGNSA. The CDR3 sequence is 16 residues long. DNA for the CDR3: TGTGCCAGCAGCTTAACCTTTTCGGGGGGATGGGAGACCCAGTACTTC. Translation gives CASSLTFSGGWETQYF. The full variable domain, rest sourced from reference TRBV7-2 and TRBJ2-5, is GAGVSQSPSNKVTEKGKDVELRCDPISGHTALYWYRQSLGQGLEFLIYFQGNSAPDKSGLPSDRFSAERTGGSVSTLTIQRTQQEDSAVYLCASSLTFSGGWETQYFGPGTRLLVL.

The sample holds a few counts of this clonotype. The CDR3 region is CASSTGLAFIEQFF. The CDR3 nucleotides read TGTGCCAGCAGTACGGGACTAGCTTTCATTGAGCAGTTCTTC. J is TRBJ2-1 and V is TRBV11-1; 9 nucleotides align to TRBD2. Per the germline V gene, CDR1 is SGHAT and CDR2 is FQDESV (reference sequence). V lost 6 bases and J lost 9; bases outside the gene matches: 9. The CDR3 consists of 14 residues. Filled out from reference TRBV11-1 and TRBJ2-1, the complete variable domain reads EAEVAQSPRYKITEKSQAVAFWCDPISGHATLYWYRQILGQGPELLVQFQDESVVDDSQLPKDRFSAERLKGVDSTLKIQPAELGDSAMYLCASSTGLAFIEQFFGPGTRLTVL.

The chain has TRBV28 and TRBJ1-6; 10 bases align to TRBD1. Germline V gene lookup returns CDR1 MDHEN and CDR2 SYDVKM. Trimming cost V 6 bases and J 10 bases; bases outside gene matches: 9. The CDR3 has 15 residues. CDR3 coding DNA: TGTGCCAGCAGCACCGAGGGACAGGGGAGATCACCCCTCCACTTT. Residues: CASSTEGQGRSPLHF.

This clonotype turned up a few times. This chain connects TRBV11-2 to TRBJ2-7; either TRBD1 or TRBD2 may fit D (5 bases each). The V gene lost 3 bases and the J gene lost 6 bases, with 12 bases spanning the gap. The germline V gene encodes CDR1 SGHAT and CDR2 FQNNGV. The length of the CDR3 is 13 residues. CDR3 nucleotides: TGTGCCAGCAGCTTCTCCGGGACCCCCGAGCAGTACTTC. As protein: CASSFSGTPEQYF.

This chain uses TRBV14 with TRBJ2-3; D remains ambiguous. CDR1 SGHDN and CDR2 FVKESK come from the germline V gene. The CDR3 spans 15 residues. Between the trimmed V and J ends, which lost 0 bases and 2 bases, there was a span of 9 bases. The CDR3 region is CASSQELGYTDTQYF. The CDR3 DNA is TGTGCCAGCAGCCAAGAACTGGGGTACACAGATACGCAGTATTTT.